The 16 T cell receptor beta chains presented below share a single source sample, sequenced in a study of graft-versus-host responses after intestinal transplantation listed by TCRdb under 2021. Libraries were built with the immunoSEQ multiplex PCR assay. Drawn from immuneACCESS, this table holds only the in-frame rearrangements with V and J called that TCRdb kept. Clones are partly lost; checked studies trace under half to an unresolved V gene and leave the rest unexplained. This sample gives 80,000 to 100,000 clones in total; 85% to 90% of them show up just once. The ten largest clones capture around 0.11% of the sample. The time point label of this sample denotes: cells obtained before transplantation from donor or recipient. Their target antigens are unknown. The source material was unstimulated CD4+ T cells sorted from spleen or lymph node cells, sampled before intestinal transplant. Every receptor here comes from a human donor who received an intestinal transplant.

The chain links TRBV2 to TRBJ2-5; 10 bases line up with TRBD1. Germline CDR1 reads SNHLY; CDR2 reads FYNNEI. With V trimmed by 8 bases and J by 4 bases, 1 base remained unmatched. This CDR3 has 12 residues. The CDR3 spells CASWDRGETQYF. Written as DNA, the CDR3 is TGTGCCAGCTGGGACAGGGGAGAGACCCAGTACTTC.

This chain joins TRBV11-3 and TRBJ2-1; 7 positions match TRBD2. Germline V gene sequence: CDR1 SGHNT, CDR2 YENEEA. The CDR3 is made up of 18 amino acids. The junction had 11 bases not matched to a gene; V was cut back by 3 bases and J by 0 bases. CDR3 in DNA: TGTGCCAGCAGCTTTTTCGGCGGGAGCGCGAGCTCCTACAATGAGCAGTTCTTC. Protein: CASSFFGGSASSYNEQFF.

V is TRBV2 and J is TRBJ2-3; TRBD2 is a possible D gene (5 bases). CDR1 SNHLY and CDR2 FYNNEI come from the germline V gene. V was clipped by 5 bases and J by 4 bases, with 13 bases between them. This CDR3 comprises 14 residues. The CDR3 region is CASSLSLAADTQYF. The CDR3 nucleotides are TGTGCCAGCAGTTTGTCGCTAGCAGCAGATACGCAGTATTTT.

The chain couples TRBV6-1 to TRBJ1-4, with unresolved D. Germline V gene lookup returns CDR1 MNHNS and CDR2 SASEGT. The CDR3 consists of 18 residues. Trimming removed 3 bases from V and 8 bases from J, with 25 bases in between. CDR3 in amino acids: CASSDSRGSFLAWEKLFF. The DNA of the CDR3 is TGTGCCAGCAGTGATTCTCGGGGATCGTTCTTAGCTTGGGAAAAACTGTTTTTT.

The gene calls are TRBV5-1 and TRBJ2-7; TRBD1 aligns across 9 bases. V shed 0 bases and J 2 bases; nucleotides not matched to a gene: 6. The germline gives CDR1 SGHRS, CDR2 YFSETQ. The CDR3 runs to 16 residues. CDR3 DNA: TGCGCCAGCAGCTTGGCCGGGACAGGGAGAACCTACGAGCAGTACTTC. Encoded protein: CASSLAGTGRTYEQYF.

The count of this clone is one. V is TRBV5-1 and J is TRBJ1-6; tentatively, D is TRBD1 (5 bases). V was cut by 5 bases and J by 0 bases, with 18 bases left in between. The CDR3 extends over 18 amino acids. From germline, CDR1 is SGHRS and CDR2 YFSETQ. The CDR3 here is CASRVGGWDDSYNSPLHF. Here the CDR3 DNA reads TGCGCCAGCAGAGTGGGGGGTTGGGATGACTCCTATAATTCACCCCTCCACTTT.

J is TRBJ1-1 and V is TRBV7-3; D ambiguous. The germline V gene has CDR1 SGHTA and CDR2 FQGTGA. V lost 5 bases and J lost 2, with 9 bases in between. CDR3 length: 13 residues. The CDR3 region has the DNA TGTGCCAGCAGCCTCCAGATTAACACTGAAGCTTTCTTT. It is translated as CASSLQINTEAFF.

This clone appeared once. The V and J genes are TRBV9 and TRBJ2-3; perhaps TRBD2 as D (6 bases). The ends were cut back, 0 bases at V and 6 bases at J, with 14 bases in the middle. Per germline, CDR1 SGDLS and CDR2 YYNGEE. The CDR3 has 15 amino acids. The CDR3 coding sequence is TGTGCCAGCAGCGTAGTAGGCGGGGCGGGGGATACGCAGTATTTT. It yields the protein CASSVVGGAGDTQYF.

The genes are TRBV2 and TRBJ1-4; unclear D gene. The CDR3 contains 12 residues. In germline, CDR1 is SNHLY, CDR2 FYNNEI. The chain's CDR3 is CARGATNEKLFF. DNA for the CDR3: TGTGCTCGAGGTGCAACTAATGAAAAACTGTTTTTT. Based on the CDR3 plus reference TRBV2 and TRBJ1-4, the full variable domain is EPEVTQTPSHQVTQMGQEVILRCVPISNHLYFYWYRQILGQKVEFLVSFYNNEISEKSEIFDDQFSVERPDGSNFTLKIRSTKLEDSAMYFCARGATNEKLFFGSGTQLSVL.

The V and J genes are TRBV29-1 and TRBJ1-1; D gene unclear. The V end lost 4 bases, the J end lost 1 base, and 16 bases lay between the germline ends. The CDR3 extends over 15 amino acids. Germline V lookup: CDR1 SQVTM, CDR2 ANQGSEA. DNA for the CDR3: TGCAGCGTTGCCTTCACGAGGGTAGGGAACACTGAAGCTTTCTTT. Residues: CSVAFTRVGNTEAFF. Full variable domain (remainder filled in from reference TRBV29-1 and TRBJ1-1): SAVISQKPSRDICQRGTSLTIQCQVDSQVTMMFWYRQQPGQSLTLIATANQGSEATYESGFVIDKFPISRPNLTFSTLTVSNMSPEDSSIYLCSVAFTRVGNTEAFFGQGTRLTVV.

This sequence joins TRBV6-6 and TRBJ1-5, with D possibly matching TRBD1 (6 bases). V shed 0 bases and J shed 3 bases, with 9 bases lying between them. CDR3 length equals 15 residues. Germline CDR1 and CDR2: MNHNY and SVGAGI (reference sequence). The DNA for the CDR3 is TGTGCCAGCAGTTACTCAACAGGGAACAATCAGCCCCAGCATTTT. Translating gives CASSYSTGNNQPQHF.

The chain carries TRBV6-5 and TRBJ1-2, with no clear D. This CDR3 is 13 amino acids long. Germline assignment: CDR1 MNHEY and CDR2 SVGAGI. V lost 0 bases, J lost 6 bases, and 8 bases lay in between. CDR3 DNA: TGTGCCAGCAGTTACTCAAATTTAGATGGCTACACCTTC. This translates into CASSYSNLDGYTF.

The chain employs TRBV29-1 and TRBJ2-5, with 8 bases matching TRBD2. Germline V gene sequence: CDR1 SQVTM, CDR2 ANQGSEA. The length of the CDR3 is 12 residues. V dropped 7 bases and J dropped 4; count of bases not matched to a gene: 5. This CDR3 is CSARGGAETQYF. The CDR3, as DNA: TGCAGCGCCCGGGGGGGGGCAGAGACCCAGTACTTC.

This clone appeared once. This chain links TRBV10-3 with TRBJ2-6; perhaps TRBD2 as D (6 bases). The germline V gene encodes CDR1 ENHRY and CDR2 SYGVKD. This CDR3 is built from 19 residues. V was clipped by 0 bases and J by 2 bases, with 17 bases between them. CDR3: CAISESTRVGGTGANVLTF. The CDR3 nucleotides read TGTGCCATCAGTGAGTCGACTCGGGTCGGGGGAACTGGGGCCAACGTCCTGACTTTC.

DNA of the CDR3: TGTGCCAGCAGCTTAGCGCGTTACTCCTACGAGCAGTACTTC. It encodes CASSLARYSYEQYF. This chain connects TRBV7-2 to TRBJ2-7; D not certain. The CDR3 has 14 residues. V was trimmed by 0 bases and J by 0 bases, leaving 6 bases between them. CDR1 and CDR2 from the germline V gene are SGHTA and FQGNSA. The variable domain in full, completed from reference TRBV7-2 and TRBJ2-7, reads GAGVSQSPSNKVTEKGKDVELRCDPISGHTALYWYRQSLGQGLEFLIYFQGNSAPDKSGLPSDRFSAERTGGSVSTLTIQRTQQEDSAVYLCASSLARYSYEQYFGPGTRLTVT.

In this sample, this clone turned up a few times. V usage is TRBV7-9 and J usage is TRBJ2-7, with D possibly TRBD1 on 5 matching bases. CDR1 is SEHNR and CDR2 is FQNEAQ in the germline V gene (reference sequence). The germline V and J ends were trimmed by 8 bases and 3 bases, with 14 bases remaining between them. CDR3 size: 13 residues. The CDR3 DNA reads TGTGCCAGCGGGCAGGGTGTAGTCTACGAGCAGTACTTC. This translates into CASGQGVVYEQYF.